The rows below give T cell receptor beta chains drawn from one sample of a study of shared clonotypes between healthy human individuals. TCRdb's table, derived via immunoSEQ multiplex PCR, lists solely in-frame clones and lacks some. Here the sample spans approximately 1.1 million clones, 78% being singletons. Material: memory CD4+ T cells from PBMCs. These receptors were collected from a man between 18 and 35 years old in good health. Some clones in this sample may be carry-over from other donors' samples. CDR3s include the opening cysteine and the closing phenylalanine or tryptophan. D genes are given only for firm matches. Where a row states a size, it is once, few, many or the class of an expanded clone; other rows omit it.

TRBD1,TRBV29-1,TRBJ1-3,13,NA,CSVADRAGNTIYF,TGCAGCGTAGCGGACAGGGCTGGAAACACCATATATTTT
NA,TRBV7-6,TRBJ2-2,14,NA,CATNSQGFVGELFF,TGTGCCACTAATTCCCAGGGTTTTGTCGGGGAGCTGTTTTTT
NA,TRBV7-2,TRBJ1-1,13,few,CASSLVRGSEAFF,TGTGCCAGCAGCTTAGTCCGGGGGAGTGAAGCTTTCTTT
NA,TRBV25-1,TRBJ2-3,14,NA,CASSESVTTDTQYF,TGTGCCAGCAGTGAATCCGTCACCACAGATACGCAGTATTTT
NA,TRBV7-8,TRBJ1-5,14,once,CASSADSLNQPQHF,TGTGCCAGCAGCGCCGACAGCTTAAATCAGCCCCAGCATTTT
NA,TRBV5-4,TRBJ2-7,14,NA,CASSPRTATYEQYF,TGTGCCAGCAGCCCCAGGACAGCCACCTACGAGCAGTACTTC
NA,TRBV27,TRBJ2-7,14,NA,CARDWGRWFSEQYF,TGTGCCAGAGACTGGGGGAGATGGTTTTCCGAGCAGTACTTC
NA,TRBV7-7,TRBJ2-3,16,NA,CASSPRQGIGTDTQYF,TGTGCCAGCAGCCCAAGGCAGGGGATTGGGACAGATACGCAGTATTTT
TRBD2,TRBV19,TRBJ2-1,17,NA,CASSIGTSGRLYNEQFF,TGTGCCAGTAGTATCGGGACTAGCGGGAGATTGTACAATGAGCAGTTCTTC
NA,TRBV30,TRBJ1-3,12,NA,CAWSEKENTIYF,TGTGCCTGGAGTGAGAAAGAAAACACCATATATTTT
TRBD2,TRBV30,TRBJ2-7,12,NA,CAWSRTSYEQYF,TGTGCCTGGAGTCGGACTAGCTACGAGCAGTACTTC
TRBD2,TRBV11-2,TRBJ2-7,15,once,CASSLDRGGLGEQYF,TGTGCCAGCAGCTTAGATCGGGGAGGGCTCGGCGAGCAGTACTTC
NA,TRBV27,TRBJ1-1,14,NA,CASRGWSMNTEAFF,TGTGCCAGCCGGGGATGGAGCATGAACACTGAAGCTTTCTTT
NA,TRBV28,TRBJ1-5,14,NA,CASSNREGDQPQHF,TGTGCCAGCAGTAACAGGGAGGGAGATCAGCCCCAGCATTTT